This TCR beta chain appears in the sequencing data of a study of blood T cell repertoires in COVID-19. Overall study context: Samples taken during acute and convalescent COVID-19 were collected in the United States, Italy and Spain. In each case, the material was cDNA or gDNA derived from T cells, B-cell-depleted T cells, or PBMCs.

Using immunoSEQ multiplex PCR, the repertoire was profiled, and TCRdb retains in-frame clones only, with some absent. The table shows fewer than 100,000 clones, with over 75% occurring only once. This CDR3 is 14 amino acids long. In germline, CDR1 is MDHEN, CDR2 SYDVKM. Trimming took off 8 bases at V and 0 bases at J, with 8 bases between the two ends. In this sample, this clone turned up once. This receptor was obtained from a human donor in a cohort sampled during active COVID-19. The chain joins TRBV28 to TRBJ1-6; D gene ambiguous. Sequenced material: peripheral blood. The CDR3 is CASGLFSYNSPLHF. Here the CDR3 DNA reads TGTGCCAGCGGGCTATTCTCCTATAATTCACCCCTCCACTTT. Drawing the rest from reference TRBV28 and TRBJ1-6, the complete variable domain is DVKVTQSSRYLVKRTGEKVFLECVQDMDHENMFWYRQDPGLGLRLIYFSYDVKMKEKGDIPEGYSVSREKKERFSLILESASTNQTSMYLCASGLFSYNSPLHFGNGTRLTVT.